This is a list of T cell receptor beta chains from one sample in a study of T-cell reconstitution after alpha-beta-depleted transplantation in children. Via MiXCR, TCRdb re-called the PCR reads, giving one row per CDR3 protein. The top ten hold less than 15% of the sample, which has about 460,000 distinct CDR3 sequences, about an eighth seen once. Sequenced here: PBMCs, mostly from graft donor cells, sampled 180 days after TCRalphabeta/CD19-depleted stem cell transplant. Every receptor here comes from a female patient aged 2 to 10 who had a stem cell transplant for aplastic anemia, so the T cells may come from the graft donor. Both conserved end residues are part of each CDR3. Fields, in order: V gene, clone size, J gene, D gene, CDR3 DNA, CDR3 protein. The D gene is left open where the match is weak. Size is stated for part of the rows, as once, few or many counts, or as a class when the clone is expanded.

V gene: TRBV29-1
clone size: few
J gene: TRBJ2-7
D gene: TRBD1
CDR3 DNA: TGCAGCGTAACCGGGACAGGGGGCGGGTACGAGCAGTACTTC
CDR3 protein: CSVTGTGGGYEQYF

V gene: TRBV9
clone size: .
J gene: TRBJ2-1
D gene: TRBD2
CDR3 DNA: TGTGCCAGCAGCGTAGACCCTAGCGGGATCAATGAGCAGTTCTTC
CDR3 protein: CASSVDPSGINEQFF

V gene: TRBV5-1
clone size: many
J gene: TRBJ2-2
D gene: .
CDR3 DNA: TGCGCCAGCAGCACGTTGGGGAGCCCGAACACCGGGGAGCTGTTTTTT
CDR3 protein: CASSTLGSPNTGELFF

V gene: TRBV12-3/TRBV12-4
clone size: many
J gene: TRBJ1-1
D gene: TRBD1
CDR3 DNA: TGTGCCAGCAGAAGGGACAGGGCCATTCTGGAAGCTTTCTTT
CDR3 protein: CASRRDRAILEAFF

V gene: TRBV5-1
clone size: many
J gene: TRBJ1-1
D gene: .
CDR3 DNA: TGCGCCAGCAGCTTGGGGTTTAGGTCGAGGAGGGCCACTGAAGCTTTCTTT
CDR3 protein: CASSLGFRSRRATEAFF

V gene: TRBV9
clone size: few
J gene: TRBJ2-7
D gene: TRBD1
CDR3 DNA: TGTGCCAGCAGCGTAACGACAGGGCCAACCTACGAGCAGTACTTC
CDR3 protein: CASSVTTGPTYEQYF

V gene: TRBV7-8
clone size: .
J gene: TRBJ2-2
D gene: .
CDR3 DNA: TGTGCCAGCTCCCAAAGAGGGGCTATGGGCGGGGAGCTGTTTTTT
CDR3 protein: CASSQRGAMGGELFF

V gene: TRBV12-3/TRBV12-4
clone size: .
J gene: TRBJ2-7
D gene: .
CDR3 DNA: TGTGCCAGCAGTTTAGACCGGGTAATGATCTACGAGCAGTACTTC
CDR3 protein: CASSLDRVMIYEQYF

V gene: TRBV20-1
clone size: few
J gene: TRBJ2-7
D gene: .
CDR3 DNA: TGCAGTGCTGGTAGGGGAGCAATATCCTACGAGCAGTACTTC
CDR3 protein: CSAGRGAISYEQYF

V gene: TRBV28
clone size: many
J gene: TRBJ2-3
D gene: TRBD2
CDR3 DNA: TGTGCCAGCAACGGTAGCGGGTGCACAGATACGCAGTATTTT
CDR3 protein: CASNGSGCTDTQYF

V gene: TRBV10-3
clone size: once
J gene: TRBJ2-5
D gene: .
CDR3 DNA: TGTGCCATCAGTGATGTCGGCCCGGGCGAAGAGACCCAGTACTTC
CDR3 protein: CAISDVGPGEETQYF

V gene: TRBV4-3
clone size: .
J gene: TRBJ1-1
D gene: .
CDR3 DNA: TGCGCCAGCAGCGAGGGGCCGGTCACTGAAGCTTTCTTT
CDR3 protein: CASSEGPVTEAFF